This TCR beta chain was observed in a study of shared T cell receptors in the human thymus. Clones were sequenced by immunoSEQ multiplex PCR, and TCRdb holds only the in-frame ones, with some missing. The sample lists under 850,000 clones, 88% occurring once. The CDR3 totals 20 residues. Per germline, CDR1 SGHNT and CDR2 YENEEA. V lost 7 bases to trimming and J lost 0 bases, with 25 bases between them. This sample also appeared in a second study, on human thymus T cells.

The V call is TRBV11-3, the J call TRBJ2-6, with D maybe TRBD2 (5 bases). Input material: thymocytes. The receptor was derived from a boy under two years old with a congenital heart defect. The CDR3 reads CASNLEVAGAANSGANVLTF. The CDR3 DNA reads as TGTGCCAGCAACTTGGAGGTCGCTGGTGCAGCTAACTCTGGGGCCAACGTCCTGACTTTC.